These T cell receptor beta chains were read from a single sample in a study of blood T cells in healthy people across ages. MiXCR was run by TCRdb on the 5' RACE reads, yielding one entry per CDR3 protein. This sample has more than 450,000 distinct CDR3 sequences, with over 25% found just once. This same sample was also taken into another study, of T cells of mothers and their children.

Input material: blood. The source is a boy aged 2 to 9 in good health. CDR3s include the opening cysteine and the closing phenylalanine or tryptophan. A D gene is named only where the DNA matches it firmly. Rows give clone size only sometimes, using once, few, many, or a class for an expanded clone.

TRBV7-9,-,TRBJ2-4,-,TGTGCCAGCAGCTTAGCGGTCAGCGGTCTCGGCATTCAGTACTTC,CASSLAVSGLGIQYF
TRBV7-9,-,TRBJ2-5,-,TGTGCCAGCAGCCCGCGGACAGGCAGCCCGGGAGGACAAGAGACCCAGTACTTC,CASSPRTGSPGGQETQYF
TRBV11-2,few,TRBJ1-3,TRBD1,TGTGCCAGCAGCGAAGGGACAGGGGGCGCTTCTGGAAACACCATATATTTT,CASSEGTGGASGNTIYF
TRBV18,few,TRBJ2-7,TRBD1,TGTGCCAGCTCCCCCGTTCAGAGAGGGGGCGGGGAGCAGTACTTC,CASSPVQRGGGEQYF
TRBV7-3,once,TRBJ1-2,TRBD1,TGTGCCAGCAGTCCGGCAGGGACAGGGAGAGGCTACACCTTC,CASSPAGTGRGYTF
TRBV12-3/TRBV12-4,few,TRBJ2-5,-,TGTGCCAGCAGTTTAGGCGTCAGGGAAGAGACCCAGTACTTC,CASSLGVREETQYF
TRBV25-1,few,TRBJ1-6,TRBD1,TGTGCCAGCAGTGATTACCTGGGACAGGCTAATTCACCCCTCCACTTT,CASSDYLGQANSPLHF
TRBV18,-,TRBJ2-5,-,TGTGCCAGCTCCGAAAGACTAGAAGAGACCCAGTACTTC,CASSERLEETQYF
TRBV5-5,few,TRBJ1-2,-,TGTGCCAGCAGCTTACTAGCAAACTATGGCTACACCTTC,CASSLLANYGYTF
TRBV20-1,few,TRBJ2-1,-,TGCAGTGCTGGGACACCTACCTACAATGAGCAGTTCTTC,CSAGTPTYNEQFF
TRBV5-4,-,TRBJ1-2,TRBD1,TGTGCCAGCAGCGCCGACGGACAGGGGGCATACTATGGCTACACCTTC,CASSADGQGAYYGYTF
TRBV7-2,-,TRBJ1-5,-,TGTGCCAGCAGTTCGGCGGGAAGTCAGCCCCAGCATTTT,CASSSAGSQPQHF
TRBV25-1,few,TRBJ1-2,TRBD1,TGTGCCAGCAGTGAACCCATCTTTTACCGGGACAGGGTGGACTATGGCTACACCTTC,CASSEPIFYRDRVDYGYTF
TRBV4-2,-,TRBJ1-5,-,TGTGCCAGCAGCCAAGATCGAGTAACCAATCAGCCCCAGCATTTT,CASSQDRVTNQPQHF
TRBV5-5,-,TRBJ1-1,-,TGTGCCAGCAGCACCCGACCCAATTGGGGGAACACTGAAGCTTTCTTT,CASSTRPNWGNTEAFF